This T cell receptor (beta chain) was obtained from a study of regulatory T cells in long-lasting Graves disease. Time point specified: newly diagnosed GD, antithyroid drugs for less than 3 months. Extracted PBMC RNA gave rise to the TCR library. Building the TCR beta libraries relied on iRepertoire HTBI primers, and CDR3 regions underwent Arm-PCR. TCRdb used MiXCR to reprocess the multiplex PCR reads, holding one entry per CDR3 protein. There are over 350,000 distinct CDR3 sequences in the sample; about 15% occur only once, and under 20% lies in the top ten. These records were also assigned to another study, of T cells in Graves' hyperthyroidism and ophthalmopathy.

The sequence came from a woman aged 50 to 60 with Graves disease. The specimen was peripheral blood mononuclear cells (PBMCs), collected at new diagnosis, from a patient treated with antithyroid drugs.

The CDR3 sequence: CASSLELAGAYNEQFF. The CDR3 DNA sequence: TGCGCCAGCAGCTTAGAACTAGCGGGGGCATACAATGAGCAGTTCTTC. The genes are TRBV5-1 and TRBJ2-1, with 11 bases lining up with TRBD2. J was trimmed by 4 bases and V by 2 bases; bases with no gene match: 5. The CDR3 loop spans 16 amino acids. Per the germline V gene, CDR1 is SGHRS and CDR2 is YFSETQ.